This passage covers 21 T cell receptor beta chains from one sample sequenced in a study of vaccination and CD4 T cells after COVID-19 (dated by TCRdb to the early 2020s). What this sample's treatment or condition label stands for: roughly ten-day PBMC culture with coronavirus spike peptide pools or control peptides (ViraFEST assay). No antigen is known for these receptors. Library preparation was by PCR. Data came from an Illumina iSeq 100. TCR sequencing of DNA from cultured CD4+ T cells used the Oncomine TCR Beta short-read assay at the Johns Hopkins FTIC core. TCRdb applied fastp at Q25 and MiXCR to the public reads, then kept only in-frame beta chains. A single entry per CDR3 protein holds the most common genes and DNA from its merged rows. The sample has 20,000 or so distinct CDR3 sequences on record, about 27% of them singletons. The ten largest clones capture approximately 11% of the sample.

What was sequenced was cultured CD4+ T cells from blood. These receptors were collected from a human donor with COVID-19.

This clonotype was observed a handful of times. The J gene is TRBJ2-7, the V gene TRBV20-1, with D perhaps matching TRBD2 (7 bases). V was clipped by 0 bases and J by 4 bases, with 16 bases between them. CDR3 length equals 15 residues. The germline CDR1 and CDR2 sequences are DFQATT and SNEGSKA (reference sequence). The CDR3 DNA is TGCAGTGCTAGAGAGGGGGGAGGGGGAGCTTACGAGCAGTACTTC. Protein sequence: CSAREGGGGAYEQYF.

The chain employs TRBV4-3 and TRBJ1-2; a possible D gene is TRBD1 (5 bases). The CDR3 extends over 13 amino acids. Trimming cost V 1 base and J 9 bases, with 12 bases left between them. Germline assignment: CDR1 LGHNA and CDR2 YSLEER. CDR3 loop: CASSQVSAGRYTF. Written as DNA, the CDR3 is TGCGCCAGCAGCCAAGTCTCGGCAGGGCGCTACACCTTC.

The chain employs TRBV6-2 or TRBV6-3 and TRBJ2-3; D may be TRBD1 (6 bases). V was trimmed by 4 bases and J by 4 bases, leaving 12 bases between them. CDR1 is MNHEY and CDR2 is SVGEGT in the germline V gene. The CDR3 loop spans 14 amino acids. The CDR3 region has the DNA TGTGCCAGCAGTTCTGGGGGCAGGGCAGATACGCAGTATTTT. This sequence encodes CASSSGGRADTQYF.

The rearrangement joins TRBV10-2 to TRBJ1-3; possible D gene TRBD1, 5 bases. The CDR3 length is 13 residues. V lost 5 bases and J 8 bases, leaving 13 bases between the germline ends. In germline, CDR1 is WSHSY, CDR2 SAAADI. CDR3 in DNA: TGCGCCAGCAGTCCCTCCGGGGGGTACACCATATATTTT. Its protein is CASSPSGGYTIYF.

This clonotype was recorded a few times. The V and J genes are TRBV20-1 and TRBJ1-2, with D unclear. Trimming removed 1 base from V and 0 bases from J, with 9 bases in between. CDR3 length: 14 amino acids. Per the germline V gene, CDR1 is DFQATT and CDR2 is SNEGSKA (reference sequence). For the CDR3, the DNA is TGCAGTGCTAGAGTTAGCGTCACTAACTATGGCTACACCTTC. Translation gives CSARVSVTNYGYTF.

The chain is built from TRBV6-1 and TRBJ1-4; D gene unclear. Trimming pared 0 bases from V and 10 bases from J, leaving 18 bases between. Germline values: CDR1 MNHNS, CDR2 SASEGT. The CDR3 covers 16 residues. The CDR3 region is CASSEASGWPQAKLFF. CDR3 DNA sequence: TGTGCCAGCAGTGAAGCTTCCGGGTGGCCCCAGGCAAAACTGTTTTTT.

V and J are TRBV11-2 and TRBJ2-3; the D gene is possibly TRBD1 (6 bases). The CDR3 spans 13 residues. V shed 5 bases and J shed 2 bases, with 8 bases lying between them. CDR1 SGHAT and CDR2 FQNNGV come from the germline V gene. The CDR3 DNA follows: TGTGCCAGCAGCCCAGGGGTCACAGATACGCAGTATTTT. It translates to CASSPGVTDTQYF.

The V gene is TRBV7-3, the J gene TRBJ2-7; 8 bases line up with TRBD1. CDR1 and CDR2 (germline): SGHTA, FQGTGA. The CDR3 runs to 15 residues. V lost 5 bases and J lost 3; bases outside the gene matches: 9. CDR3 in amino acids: CASSRRGTGDYEQYF. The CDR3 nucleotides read TGTGCCAGCAGCCGAAGGGGGACAGGAGACTACGAGCAGTACTTC.

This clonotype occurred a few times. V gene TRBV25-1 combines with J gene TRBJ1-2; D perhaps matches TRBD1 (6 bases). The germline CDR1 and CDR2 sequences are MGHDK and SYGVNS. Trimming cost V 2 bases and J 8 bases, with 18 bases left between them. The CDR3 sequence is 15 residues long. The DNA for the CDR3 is TGTGCCAGCAGTGAAGCCCCCCCAGGGGACGGGGGCTACACCTTC. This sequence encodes CASSEAPPGDGGYTF.

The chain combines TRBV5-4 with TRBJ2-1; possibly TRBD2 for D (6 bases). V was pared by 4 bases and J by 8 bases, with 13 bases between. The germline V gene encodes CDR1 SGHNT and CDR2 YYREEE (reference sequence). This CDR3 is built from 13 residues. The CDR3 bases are TGTGCCAGCAGCGTGGTGGAGGGTTATGAGCAGTTCTTC. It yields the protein CASSVVEGYEQFF.

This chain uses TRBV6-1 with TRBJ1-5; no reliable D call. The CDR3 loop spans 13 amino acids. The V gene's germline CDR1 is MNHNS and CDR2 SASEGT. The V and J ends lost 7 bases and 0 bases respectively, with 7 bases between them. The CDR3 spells CASKRNSNQPQHF. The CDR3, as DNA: TGTGCCAGCAAACGGAATAGCAATCAGCCCCAGCATTTT.

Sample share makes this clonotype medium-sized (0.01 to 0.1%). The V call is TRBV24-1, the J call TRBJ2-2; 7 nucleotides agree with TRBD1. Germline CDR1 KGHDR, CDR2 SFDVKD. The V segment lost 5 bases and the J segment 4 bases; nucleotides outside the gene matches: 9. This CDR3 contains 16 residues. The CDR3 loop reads CATSGPGTAITGELFF. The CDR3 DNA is TGTGCCACCAGTGGCCCCGGGACAGCAATCACCGGGGAGCTGTTTTTT.

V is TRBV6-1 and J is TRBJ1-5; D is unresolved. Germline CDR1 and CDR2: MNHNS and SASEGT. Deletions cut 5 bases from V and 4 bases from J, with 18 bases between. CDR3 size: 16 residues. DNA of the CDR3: TGTGCCAGCAGTCCCCAAGTGGGGATTGGTAATCAGCCCCAGCATTTT. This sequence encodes CASSPQVGIGNQPQHF.

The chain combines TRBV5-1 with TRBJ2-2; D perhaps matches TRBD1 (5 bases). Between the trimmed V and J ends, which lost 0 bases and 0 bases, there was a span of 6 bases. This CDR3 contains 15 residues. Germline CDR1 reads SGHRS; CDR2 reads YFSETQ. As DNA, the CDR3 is TGCGCCAGCAGCTTGGGGGGCGCGAACACCGGGGAGCTGTTTTTT. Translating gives CASSLGGANTGELFF. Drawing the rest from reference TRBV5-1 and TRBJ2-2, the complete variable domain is KAGVTQTPRYLIKTRGQQVTLSCSPISGHRSVSWYQQTPGQGLQFLFEYFSETQRNKGNFPGRFSGRQFSNSRSEMNVSTLELGDSALYLCASSLGGANTGELFFGEGSRLTVL.

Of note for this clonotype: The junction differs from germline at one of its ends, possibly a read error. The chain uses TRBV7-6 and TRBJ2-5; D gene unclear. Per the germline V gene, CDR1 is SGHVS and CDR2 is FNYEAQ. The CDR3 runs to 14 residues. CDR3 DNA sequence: TGTGCTAGCAGCTTAGATGGTTTCCAAGAGACCCAGTACTTC. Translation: CASSLDGFQETQYF.

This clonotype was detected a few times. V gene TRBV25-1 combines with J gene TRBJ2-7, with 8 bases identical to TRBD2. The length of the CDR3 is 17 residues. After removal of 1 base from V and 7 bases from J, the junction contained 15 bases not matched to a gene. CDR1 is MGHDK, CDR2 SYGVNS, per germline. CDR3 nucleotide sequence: TGTGCCAGCAGTGAATCGGGGGGGAGGAGACAAAGGTATGAGCAGTACTTC. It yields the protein CASSESGGRRQRYEQYF.

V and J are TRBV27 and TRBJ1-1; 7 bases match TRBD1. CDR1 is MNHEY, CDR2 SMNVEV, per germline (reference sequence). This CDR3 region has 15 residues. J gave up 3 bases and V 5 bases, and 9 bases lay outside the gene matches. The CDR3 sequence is CASSDRDSGDTEAFF. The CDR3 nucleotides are TGTGCCAGCAGTGACAGGGACAGTGGGGACACTGAAGCTTTCTTT.

CDR3 sequence reads: CATSDRTGGAIDEQFF. The CDR3 nucleotides read TGTGCCACCAGTGACCGGACAGGGGGCGCGATCGATGAGCAGTTCTTC. This chain uses TRBV24-1 with TRBJ2-1; TRBD1 agrees at 11 bases. This CDR3 region has 16 residues. The ends lost 4 bases at V and 8 bases at J; junction bases unmatched: 9. Per germline, CDR1 KGHDR and CDR2 SFDVKD.

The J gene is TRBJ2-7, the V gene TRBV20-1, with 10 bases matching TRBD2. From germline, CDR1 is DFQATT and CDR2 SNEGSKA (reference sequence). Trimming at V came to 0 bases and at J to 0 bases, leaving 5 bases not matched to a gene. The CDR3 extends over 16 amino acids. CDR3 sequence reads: CSARDASGGSSYEQYF. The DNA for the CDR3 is TGCAGTGCTAGAGATGCTAGCGGGGGATCCTCCTACGAGCAGTACTTC.

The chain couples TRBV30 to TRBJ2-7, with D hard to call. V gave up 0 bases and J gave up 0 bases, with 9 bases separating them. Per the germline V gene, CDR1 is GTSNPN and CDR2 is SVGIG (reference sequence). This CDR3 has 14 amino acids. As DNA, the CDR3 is TGTGCCTGGAGTGTACCGAATCGCTCCTACGAGCAGTACTTC. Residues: CAWSVPNRSYEQYF. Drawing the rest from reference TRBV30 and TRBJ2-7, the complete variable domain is SQTIHQWPATLVQPVGSPLSLECTVEGTSNPNLYWYRQAAGRGLQLLFYSVGIGQISSEVPQNLSASRPQDRQFILSSKKLLLSDSGFYLCAWSVPNRSYEQYFGPGTRLTVT.

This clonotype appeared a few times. The CDR3 is CSVAGGKNTGELFF. CDR3 coding DNA: TGCAGTGTAGCGGGGGGGAAGAACACCGGGGAGCTGTTTTTT. The V and J genes are TRBV20-1 and TRBJ2-2, with 11 positions matching TRBD2. V lost 7 bases to trimming and J lost 1 base; unmatched junction nucleotides: 2. Germline V lookup: CDR1 DFQATT, CDR2 SNEGSKA (reference sequence). The CDR3 runs 14 residues.